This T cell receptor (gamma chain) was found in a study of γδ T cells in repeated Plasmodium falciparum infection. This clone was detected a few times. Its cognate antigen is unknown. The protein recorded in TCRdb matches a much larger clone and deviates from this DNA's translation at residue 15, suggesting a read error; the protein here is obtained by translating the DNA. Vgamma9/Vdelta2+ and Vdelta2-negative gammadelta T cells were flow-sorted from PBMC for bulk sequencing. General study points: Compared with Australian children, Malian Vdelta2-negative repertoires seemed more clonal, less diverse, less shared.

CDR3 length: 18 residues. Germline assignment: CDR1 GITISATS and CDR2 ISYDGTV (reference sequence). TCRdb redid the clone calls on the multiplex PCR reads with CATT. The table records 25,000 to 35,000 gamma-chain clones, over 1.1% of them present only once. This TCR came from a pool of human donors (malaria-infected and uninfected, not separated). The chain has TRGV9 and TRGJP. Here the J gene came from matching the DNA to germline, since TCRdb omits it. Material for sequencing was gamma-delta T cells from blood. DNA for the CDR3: TGTGCCTTGTGGGAGGGTACGAAAGAGGGGTTGGGCAAAAAAACCAAGGTATTT. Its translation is CALWEGTKEGLGKKTKVF.